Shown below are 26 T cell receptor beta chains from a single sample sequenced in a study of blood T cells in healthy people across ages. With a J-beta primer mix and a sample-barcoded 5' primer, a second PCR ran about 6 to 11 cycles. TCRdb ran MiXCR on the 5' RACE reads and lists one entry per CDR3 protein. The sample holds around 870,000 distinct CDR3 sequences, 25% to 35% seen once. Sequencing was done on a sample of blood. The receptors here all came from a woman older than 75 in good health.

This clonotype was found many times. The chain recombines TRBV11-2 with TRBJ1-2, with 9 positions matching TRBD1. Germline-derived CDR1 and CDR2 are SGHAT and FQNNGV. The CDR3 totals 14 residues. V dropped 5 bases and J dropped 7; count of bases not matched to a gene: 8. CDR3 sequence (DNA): TGTGCCAGCAGCCCCGTTACAGGGGGCTTTGGCTACACCTTC. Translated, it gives CASSPVTGGFGYTF. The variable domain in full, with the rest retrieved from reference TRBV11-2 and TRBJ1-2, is EAGVAQSPRYKIIEKRQSVAFWCNPISGHATLYWYQQILGQGPKLLIQFQNNGVVDDSQLPKDRFSAERLKGVDSTLKIQPAKLEDSAVYLCASSPVTGGFGYTFGSGTRLTVV.

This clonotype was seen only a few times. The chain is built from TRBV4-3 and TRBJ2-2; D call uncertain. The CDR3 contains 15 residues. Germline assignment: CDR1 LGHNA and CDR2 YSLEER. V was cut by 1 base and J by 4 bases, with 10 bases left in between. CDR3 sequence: CASSQGVRTTGELFF. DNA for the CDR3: TGCGCCAGCAGCCAAGGCGTTCGAACCACCGGGGAGCTGTTTTTT.

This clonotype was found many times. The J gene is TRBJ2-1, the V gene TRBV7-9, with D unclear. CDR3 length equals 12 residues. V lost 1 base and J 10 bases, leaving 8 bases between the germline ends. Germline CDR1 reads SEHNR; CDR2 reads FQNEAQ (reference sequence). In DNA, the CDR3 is TGTGCCAGCAGCTTAGTCGTTCCGGAGCAGTTCTTC. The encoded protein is CASSLVVPEQFF.

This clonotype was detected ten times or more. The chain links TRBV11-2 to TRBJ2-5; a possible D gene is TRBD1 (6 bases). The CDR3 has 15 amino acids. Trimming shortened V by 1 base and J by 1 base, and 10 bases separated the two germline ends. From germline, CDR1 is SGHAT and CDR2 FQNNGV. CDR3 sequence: CASSLGMGAQETQYF. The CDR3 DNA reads TGTGCCAGCAGCTTAGGGATGGGGGCCCAAGAGACCCAGTACTTC.

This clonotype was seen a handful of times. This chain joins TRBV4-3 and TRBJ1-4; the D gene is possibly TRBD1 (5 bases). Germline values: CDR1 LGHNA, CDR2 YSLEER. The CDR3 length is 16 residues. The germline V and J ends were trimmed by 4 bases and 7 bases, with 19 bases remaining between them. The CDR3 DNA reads TGCGCCAGCAGCCCACTGAGGGGTAAAAGTCGTGAAAAACTGTTTTTT. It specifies CASSPLRGKSREKLFF.

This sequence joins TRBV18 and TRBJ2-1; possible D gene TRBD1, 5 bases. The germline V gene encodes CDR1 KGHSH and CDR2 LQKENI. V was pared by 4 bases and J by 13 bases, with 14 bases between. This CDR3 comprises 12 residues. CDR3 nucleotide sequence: TGTGCCAGCTCACTAAGGGAAGGGGATCAGTTCTTC. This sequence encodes CASSLREGDQFF.

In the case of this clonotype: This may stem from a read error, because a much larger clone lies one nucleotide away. The CDR3 loop reads CASSLVRRSSYNEQYF. The CDR3 DNA is TGTGCCAGCAGTTTAGTCCGCAGGAGCTCCTACAATGAGCAGTACTTC. V usage is TRBV12-3 or TRBV12-4 and J usage is TRBJ2-1; D not resolved. The tail of the sequence fits TRBJ2-7 better, so the J call may be wrong. The CDR3 length is 16 residues.

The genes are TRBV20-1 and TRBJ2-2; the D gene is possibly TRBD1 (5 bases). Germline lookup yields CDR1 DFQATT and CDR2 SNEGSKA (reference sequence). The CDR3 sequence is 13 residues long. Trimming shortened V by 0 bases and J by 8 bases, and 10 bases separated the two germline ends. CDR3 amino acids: CSARDGAWGELFF. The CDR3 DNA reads TGCAGTGCTAGAGATGGGGCGTGGGGGGAGCTGTTTTTT.

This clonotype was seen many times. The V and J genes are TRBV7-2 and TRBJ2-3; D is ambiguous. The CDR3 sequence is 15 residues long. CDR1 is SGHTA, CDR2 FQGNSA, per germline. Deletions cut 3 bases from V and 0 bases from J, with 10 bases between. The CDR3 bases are TGTGCCAGCAGCTTGGGCGGATATAGCACAGATACGCAGTATTTT. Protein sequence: CASSLGGYSTDTQYF.

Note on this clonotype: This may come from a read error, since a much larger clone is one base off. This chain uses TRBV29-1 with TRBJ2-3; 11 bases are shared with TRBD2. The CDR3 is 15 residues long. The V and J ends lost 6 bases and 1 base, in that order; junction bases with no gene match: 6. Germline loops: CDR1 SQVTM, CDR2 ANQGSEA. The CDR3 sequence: CSVRSGGAGTDTQYF. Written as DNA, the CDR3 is TGCAGCGTCCGTAGCGGGGGGGCGGGCACAGATACGCAGTATTTT.

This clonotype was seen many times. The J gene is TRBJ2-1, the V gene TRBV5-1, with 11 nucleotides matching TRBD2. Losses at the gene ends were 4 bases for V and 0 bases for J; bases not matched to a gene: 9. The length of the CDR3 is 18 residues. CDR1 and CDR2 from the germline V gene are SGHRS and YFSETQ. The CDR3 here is CASSPELLAGGSYNEQFF. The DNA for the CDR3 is TGCGCCAGCAGCCCCGAGCTGCTAGCGGGGGGCTCCTACAATGAGCAGTTCTTC.

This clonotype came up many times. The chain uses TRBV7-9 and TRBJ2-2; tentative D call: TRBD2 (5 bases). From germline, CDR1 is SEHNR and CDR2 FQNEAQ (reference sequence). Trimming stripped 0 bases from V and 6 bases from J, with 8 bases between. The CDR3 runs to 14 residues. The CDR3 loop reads CASSLAGGSGELFF. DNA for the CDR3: TGTGCCAGCAGCTTAGCGGGCGGGTCCGGGGAGCTGTTTTTT.

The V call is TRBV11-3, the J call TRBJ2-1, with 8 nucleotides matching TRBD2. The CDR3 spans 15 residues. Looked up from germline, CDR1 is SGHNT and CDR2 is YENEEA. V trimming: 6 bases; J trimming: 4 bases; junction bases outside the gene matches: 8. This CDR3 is CASRMSGGIYNEQFF. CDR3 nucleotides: TGTGCCAGCAGGATGAGCGGGGGCATATACAATGAGCAGTTCTTC.

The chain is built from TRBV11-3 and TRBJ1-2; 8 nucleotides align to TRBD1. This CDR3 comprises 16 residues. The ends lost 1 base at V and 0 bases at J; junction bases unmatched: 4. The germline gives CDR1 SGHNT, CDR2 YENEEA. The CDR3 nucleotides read TGTGCCAGCAGCTTAGTCGGGACAGGAGCTAACTATGGCTACACCTTC. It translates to CASSLVGTGANYGYTF.

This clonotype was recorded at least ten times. The DNA of the CDR3 is TGTGCCAGCAGTCCCGGGGGCCATCAGCCCCAGCATTTT. Encoded protein: CASSPGGHQPQHF. V gene TRBV12-3 or TRBV12-4 combines with J gene TRBJ1-5; possible D gene TRBD1, 6 bases. Trimming pared 5 bases from V and 5 bases from J, leaving 10 bases between. This CDR3 is 13 amino acids long.

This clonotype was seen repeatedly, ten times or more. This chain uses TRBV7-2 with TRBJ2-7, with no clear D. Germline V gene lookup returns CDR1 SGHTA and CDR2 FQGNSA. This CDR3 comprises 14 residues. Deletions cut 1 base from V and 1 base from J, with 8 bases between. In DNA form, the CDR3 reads TGTGCCAGCAGCTTAGAAGGGATTTCCTACGAGCAGTACTTC. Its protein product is CASSLEGISYEQYF.

This CDR3 reads CASSLLEGTGSTGELFF. CDR3 bases: TGCGCCAGCAGCTTGTTGGAGGGGACAGGGTCCACCGGGGAGCTGTTTTTT. The chain links TRBV5-1 to TRBJ2-2, with 9 bases aligning to TRBD1. In germline, CDR1 is SGHRS, CDR2 YFSETQ. This CDR3 comprises 17 residues. After removal of 1 base from V and 4 bases from J, the junction contained 8 bases not matched to a gene.

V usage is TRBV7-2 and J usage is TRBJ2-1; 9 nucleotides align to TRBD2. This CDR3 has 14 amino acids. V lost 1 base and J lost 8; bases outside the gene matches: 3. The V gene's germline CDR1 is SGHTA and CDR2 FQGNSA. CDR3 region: CASSLGAGGYEQFF. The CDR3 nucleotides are TGTGCCAGCAGCTTAGGAGCGGGGGGCTATGAGCAGTTCTTC. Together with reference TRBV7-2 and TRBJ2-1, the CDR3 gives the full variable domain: GAGVSQSPSNKVTEKGKDVELRCDPISGHTALYWYRQSLGQGLEFLIYFQGNSAPDKSGLPSDRFSAERTGGSVSTLTIQRTQQEDSAVYLCASSLGAGGYEQFFGPGTRLTVL.

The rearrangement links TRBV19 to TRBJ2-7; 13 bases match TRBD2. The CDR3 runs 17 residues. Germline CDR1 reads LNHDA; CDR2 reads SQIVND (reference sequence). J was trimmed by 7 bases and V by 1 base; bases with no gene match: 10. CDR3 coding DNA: TGTGCCAGTAGTATAGGACTAGCGGGGGGAAATTACAATGAGCAGTACTTC. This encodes CASSIGLAGGNYNEQYF.

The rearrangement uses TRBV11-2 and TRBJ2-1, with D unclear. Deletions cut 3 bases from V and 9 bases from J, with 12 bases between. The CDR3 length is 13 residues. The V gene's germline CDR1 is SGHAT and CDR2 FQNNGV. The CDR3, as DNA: TGTGCCAGCAGCTTCCTTCTTAGGCGTGAGCAGTTCTTC. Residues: CASSFLLRREQFF.

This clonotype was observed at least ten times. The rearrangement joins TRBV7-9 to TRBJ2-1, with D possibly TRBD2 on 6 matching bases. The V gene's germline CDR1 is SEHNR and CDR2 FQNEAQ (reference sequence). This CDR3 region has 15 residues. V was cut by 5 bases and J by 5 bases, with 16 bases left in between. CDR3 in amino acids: CASSTDKGGDNEQFF. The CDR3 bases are TGTGCCAGCAGCACCGACAAAGGCGGGGACAATGAGCAGTTCTTC.

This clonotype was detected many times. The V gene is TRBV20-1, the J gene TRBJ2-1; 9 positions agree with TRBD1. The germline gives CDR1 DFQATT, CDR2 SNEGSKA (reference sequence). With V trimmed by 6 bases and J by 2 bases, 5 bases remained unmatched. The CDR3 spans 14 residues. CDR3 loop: CSATGTGTYNEQFF. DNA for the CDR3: TGCAGTGCAACCGGGACAGGGACCTACAATGAGCAGTTCTTC.

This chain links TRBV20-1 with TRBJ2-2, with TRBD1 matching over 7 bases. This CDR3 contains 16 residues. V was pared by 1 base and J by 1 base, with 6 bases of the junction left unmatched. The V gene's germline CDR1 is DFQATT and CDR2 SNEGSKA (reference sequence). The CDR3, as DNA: TGCAGTGCTAGAGCCTCGGGACAGCAGAACACCGGGGAGCTGTTTTTT. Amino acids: CSARASGQQNTGELFF.

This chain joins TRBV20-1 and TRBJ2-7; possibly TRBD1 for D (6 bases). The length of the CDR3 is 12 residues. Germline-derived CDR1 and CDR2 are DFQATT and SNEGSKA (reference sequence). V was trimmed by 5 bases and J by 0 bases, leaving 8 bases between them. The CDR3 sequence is CSAPQGSYEQYF. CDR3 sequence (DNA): TGCAGTGCTCCACAGGGCTCCTACGAGCAGTACTTC.

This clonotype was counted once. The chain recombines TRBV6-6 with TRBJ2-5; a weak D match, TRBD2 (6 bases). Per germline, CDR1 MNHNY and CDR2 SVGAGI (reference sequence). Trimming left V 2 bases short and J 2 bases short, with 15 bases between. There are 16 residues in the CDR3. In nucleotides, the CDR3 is TGTGCCAGCAGTTACCCCCTGGGAGGAACGCAAGAGACCCAGTACTTC. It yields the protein CASSYPLGGTQETQYF.

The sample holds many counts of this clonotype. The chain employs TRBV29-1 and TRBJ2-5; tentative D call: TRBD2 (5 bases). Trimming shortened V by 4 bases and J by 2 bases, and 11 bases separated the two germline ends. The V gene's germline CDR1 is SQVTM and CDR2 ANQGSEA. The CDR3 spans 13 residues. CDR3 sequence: CSVARGVQETQYF. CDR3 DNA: TGCAGCGTTGCCCGGGGAGTTCAAGAGACCCAGTACTTC.